The entry that follows covers one TCR beta chain sequence. Here immunoSEQ multiplex PCR was the method, and the copy in TCRdb shows in-frame clones only, minus some. The top ten hold approximately 41% of the sample, which has 26,000 or so clones, less than 80% seen once. The data stem from a study of blood T cell repertoires in COVID-19. Study details: T cells, B-cell-depleted T cells, or PBMCs supplied cDNA or gDNA.

The specimen was peripheral blood. The clonotype originates from a man aged 70 or older with acute or convalescent COVID-19.

CDR3 in DNA: TGTGCCAGCAGCCTTTCTAGCGGTTACTACAATGAGCAGTTCTTC. Its protein is CASSLSSGYYNEQFF. The chain recombines TRBV7-3 with TRBJ2-1, with TRBD2 matching 7 bases. Unmatched junction bases numbered 7, after V lost 5 bases and J lost 3 bases. In germline, CDR1 is SGHTA, CDR2 FQGTGA. The CDR3 has 15 residues.